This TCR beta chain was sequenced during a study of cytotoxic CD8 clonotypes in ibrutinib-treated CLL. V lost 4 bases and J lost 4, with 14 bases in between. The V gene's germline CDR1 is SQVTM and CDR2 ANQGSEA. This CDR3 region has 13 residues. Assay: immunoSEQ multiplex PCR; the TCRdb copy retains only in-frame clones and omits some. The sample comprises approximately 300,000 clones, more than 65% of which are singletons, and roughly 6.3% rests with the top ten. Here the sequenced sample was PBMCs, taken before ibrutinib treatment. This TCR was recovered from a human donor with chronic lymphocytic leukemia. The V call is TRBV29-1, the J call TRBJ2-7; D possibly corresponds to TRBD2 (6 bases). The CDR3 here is CSVVTGVYYEQYF. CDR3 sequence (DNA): TGCAGCGTTGTTACGGGAGTTTATTACGAGCAGTACTTC.